The source of this T cell receptor beta chain is a study of early T cells in non-severe SARS-CoV-2 infection. This clonotype occurred many times. What it binds is not known. Trimming stripped 1 base from V and 0 bases from J, with 12 bases between. Germline V gene lookup returns CDR1 SGHVS and CDR2 FQNEAQ. There are 16 residues in the CDR3. Overall study results and limits: Anti-spike CD8 responses were favored by VDJdb matching, which missed private and CD4 specificities.

The library protocol tagged individual cDNA molecules with unique molecular identifiers. TCRdb reprocessed the 5' RACE reads via MiXCR and lists one record per CDR3 protein. The sample lists fewer than 65,000 distinct CDR3 sequences; about 6% were seen once. The V and J genes are TRBV7-8 and TRBJ1-1; D is perhaps TRBD1 (5 bases). The source material was whole blood, sampled at baseline. The source is an adult who was a healthcare worker with PCR-confirmed SARS-CoV-2 infection or an uninfected control (not recorded which). The CDR3 nucleotides read TGTGCCAGCAGCTTAGTCGGGGGGTGGCTGAACACTGAAGCTTTCTTT. Residues: CASSLVGGWLNTEAFF.